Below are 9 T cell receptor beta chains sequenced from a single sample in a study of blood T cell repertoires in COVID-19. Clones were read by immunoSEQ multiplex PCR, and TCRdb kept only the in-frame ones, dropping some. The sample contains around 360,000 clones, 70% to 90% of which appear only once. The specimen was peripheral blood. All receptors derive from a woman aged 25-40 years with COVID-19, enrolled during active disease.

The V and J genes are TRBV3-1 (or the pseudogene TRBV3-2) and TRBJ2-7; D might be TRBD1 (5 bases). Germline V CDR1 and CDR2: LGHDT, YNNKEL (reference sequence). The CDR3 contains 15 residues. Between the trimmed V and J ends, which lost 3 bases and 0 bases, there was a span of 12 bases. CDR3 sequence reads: CASSQQGWTSYEQYF. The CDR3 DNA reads TGTGCCAGCAGCCAGCAGGGTTGGACCTCCTACGAGCAGTACTTC.

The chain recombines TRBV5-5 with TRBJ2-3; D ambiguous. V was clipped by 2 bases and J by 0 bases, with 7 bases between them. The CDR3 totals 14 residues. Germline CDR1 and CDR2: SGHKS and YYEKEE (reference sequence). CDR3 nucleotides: TGTGCCAGCAGCTTCAGCAGGAGCACAGATACGCAGTATTTT. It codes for CASSFSRSTDTQYF.

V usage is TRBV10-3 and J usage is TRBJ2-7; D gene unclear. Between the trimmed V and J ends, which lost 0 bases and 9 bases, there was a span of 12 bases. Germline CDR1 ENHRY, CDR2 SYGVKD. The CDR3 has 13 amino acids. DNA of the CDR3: TGTGCCATCAGTGAGTCCCGTTCCGTCGGGCAGTACTTC. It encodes CAISESRSVGQYF.

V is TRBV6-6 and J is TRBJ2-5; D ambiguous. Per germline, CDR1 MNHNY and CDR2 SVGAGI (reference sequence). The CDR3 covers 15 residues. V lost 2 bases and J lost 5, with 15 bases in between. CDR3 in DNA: TGTGCCAGCAGTTACCGACCAGACTTCGGGGAGACCCAGTACTTC. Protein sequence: CASSYRPDFGETQYF.

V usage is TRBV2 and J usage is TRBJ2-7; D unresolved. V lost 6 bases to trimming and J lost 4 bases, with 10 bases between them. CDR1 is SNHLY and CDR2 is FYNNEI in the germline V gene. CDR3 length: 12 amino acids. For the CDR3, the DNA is TGTGCCAGCAGCCTGACACAGTACGAGCAGTACTTC. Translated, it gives CASSLTQYEQYF.

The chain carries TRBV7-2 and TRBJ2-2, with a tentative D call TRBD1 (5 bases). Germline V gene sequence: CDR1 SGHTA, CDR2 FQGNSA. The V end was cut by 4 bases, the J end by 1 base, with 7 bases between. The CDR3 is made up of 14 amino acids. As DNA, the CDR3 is TGTGCCAGCAGCTGGGGCCTGAACACCGGGGAGCTGTTTTTT. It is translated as CASSWGLNTGELFF.

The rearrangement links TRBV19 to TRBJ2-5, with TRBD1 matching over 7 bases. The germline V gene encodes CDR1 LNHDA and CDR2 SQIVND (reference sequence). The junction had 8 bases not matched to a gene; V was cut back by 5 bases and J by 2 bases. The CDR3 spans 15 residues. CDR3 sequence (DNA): TGTGCCAGTAGTGCCCGGGACAGCCTACAAGAGACCCAGTACTTC. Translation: CASSARDSLQETQYF. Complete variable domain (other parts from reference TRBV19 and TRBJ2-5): DGGITQSPKYLFRKEGQNVTLSCEQNLNHDAMYWYRQDPGQGLRLIYYSQIVNDFQKGDIAEGYSVSREKKESFPLTVTSAQKNPTAFYLCASSARDSLQETQYFGPGTRLLVL.

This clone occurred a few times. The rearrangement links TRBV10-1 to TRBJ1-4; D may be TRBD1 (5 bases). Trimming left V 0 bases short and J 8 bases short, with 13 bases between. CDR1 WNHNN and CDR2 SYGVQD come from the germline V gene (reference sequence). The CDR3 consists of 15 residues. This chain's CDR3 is CASSESSRENEKLFF. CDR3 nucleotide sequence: TGCGCCAGCAGTGAGTCGAGCAGGGAAAACGAAAAACTGTTTTTT.

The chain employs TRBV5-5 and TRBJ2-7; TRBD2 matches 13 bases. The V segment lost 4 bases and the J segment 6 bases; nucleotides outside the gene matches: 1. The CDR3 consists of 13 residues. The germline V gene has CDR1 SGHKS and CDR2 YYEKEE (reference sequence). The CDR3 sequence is CASSRTSGSEQYF. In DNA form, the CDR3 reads TGTGCCAGCAGCCGGACTAGCGGGAGCGAGCAGTACTTC.